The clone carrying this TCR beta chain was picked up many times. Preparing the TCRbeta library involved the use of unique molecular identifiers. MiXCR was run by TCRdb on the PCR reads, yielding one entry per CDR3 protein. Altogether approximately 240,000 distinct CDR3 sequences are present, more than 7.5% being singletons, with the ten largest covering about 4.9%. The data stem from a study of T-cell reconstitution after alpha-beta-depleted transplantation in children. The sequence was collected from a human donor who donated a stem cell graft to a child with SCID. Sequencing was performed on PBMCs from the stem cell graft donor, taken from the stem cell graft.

CDR3: CASSGLGGHGGELFF. CDR3 nucleotides: TGCGCCAGCAGCGGCCTGGGGGGCCATGGCGGGGAGCTGTTTTTT. This chain links TRBV5-1 with TRBJ2-2; D is possibly TRBD1 or TRBD2 (6 bases each). The CDR3 totals 15 residues. Germline V gene sequence: CDR1 SGHRS, CDR2 YFSETQ. V was shortened by 4 bases and J by 7 bases, with 17 bases between the two germline ends.